These 22 T cell receptor beta chains share one sample of origin, sequenced in a study of blood T cell repertoires in COVID-19. Clones were read by immunoSEQ multiplex PCR, and TCRdb kept only the in-frame ones, dropping some. The sample yields about 380,000 clones, 87% seen once. The sample taken for sequencing was PBMCs or T cells enriched from blood (not recorded which). The receptors come from a young man who had recovered from COVID-19.

The CDR3 spells CASSEGLNTEAFF. CDR3 in DNA: TGTGCCAGCAGCGAGGGATTGAACACTGAAGCTTTCTTT. The V gene is TRBV7-3, the J gene TRBJ1-1; no reliable D call. The CDR3 length is 13 residues. Trimming took 5 bases from V and 0 from J, leaving 7 bases between them. Germline CDR1 is SGHTA and CDR2 is FQGTGA. The full variable domain, with the rest looked up from reference TRBV7-3 and TRBJ1-1, is GAGVSQTPSNKVTEKGKYVELRCDPISGHTALYWYRQSLGQGPEFLIYFQGTGAADDSGLPNDRFFAVRPEGSVSTLKIQRTERGDSAVYLCASSEGLNTEAFFGQGTRLTVV.

This rearrangement joins TRBV12-3 or TRBV12-4 to TRBJ1-2; D ambiguous. The CDR3 is 12 residues long. Between the trimmed V and J ends, which lost 3 bases and 4 bases, there was a span of 6 bases. The CDR3 here is CASSFTGYGYTF. In nucleotides, the CDR3 is TGTGCCAGCAGTTTCACCGGCTATGGCTACACCTTC.

This chain joins TRBV11-2 and TRBJ1-2, with 7 bases aligning to TRBD1. CDR1 is SGHAT, CDR2 FQNNGV, per germline. This CDR3 contains 14 residues. V lost 5 bases to trimming and J lost 7 bases; unmatched junction nucleotides: 10. The DNA of the CDR3 is TGTGCCAGCAGCCCGGGGGCAGGGGGTCGTGGCTACACCTTC. Its translation is CASSPGAGGRGYTF. The full variable domain, its missing parts supplied by reference TRBV11-2 and TRBJ1-2, is EAGVAQSPRYKIIEKRQSVAFWCNPISGHATLYWYQQILGQGPKLLIQFQNNGVVDDSQLPKDRFSAERLKGVDSTLKIQPAKLEDSAVYLCASSPGAGGRGYTFGSGTRLTVV.

The rearrangement uses TRBV29-1 and TRBJ1-1; 7 positions match TRBD1. V lost 7 bases to trimming and J lost 8 bases; unmatched junction nucleotides: 7. Germline CDR1 and CDR2: SQVTM and ANQGSEA. The CDR3 length is 11 residues. CDR3 amino acids: CSEATGSEAFF. The CDR3 coding sequence is TGCAGCGAAGCGACAGGGTCAGAAGCTTTCTTT.

This clone was counted once. The chain joins TRBV18 to TRBJ2-7, with D possibly matching TRBD2 (5 bases). This CDR3 has 15 residues. V lost 3 bases and J 3 bases, leaving 15 bases between the germline ends. CDR1 KGHSH and CDR2 LQKENI come from the germline V gene. Written as DNA, the CDR3 is TGTGCCAGCTCACCCCCGCGGGTTCAAAACTACGAGCAGTACTTC. Its protein is CASSPPRVQNYEQYF.

This chain uses TRBV7-9 with TRBJ1-3, with D unclear. The CDR3 has 16 residues. Trimming took 6 bases from V and 0 from J, leaving 15 bases between them. Germline V CDR1 and CDR2: SEHNR, FQNEAQ (reference sequence). The CDR3 nucleotides are TGTGCCAGCAGTCCCTCGGCGGCGCCCTCTGGAAACACCATATATTTT. Protein: CASSPSAAPSGNTIYF.

The J gene is TRBJ1-5, the V gene TRBV19; 9 bases match TRBD1. The CDR3 length is 15 residues. Germline V gene sequence: CDR1 LNHDA, CDR2 SQIVND (reference sequence). J was trimmed by 6 bases and V by 3 bases; bases with no gene match: 6. The CDR3 loop is CASSMTQGAGQPQHF. The CDR3 coding sequence is TGTGCCAGTAGTATGACACAGGGGGCGGGTCAGCCCCAGCATTTT.

V usage is TRBV29-1 and J usage is TRBJ1-1; D unclear. Germline values: CDR1 SQVTM, CDR2 ANQGSEA. Trimming removed 3 bases at V and 11 bases at J, with 4 bases between. This CDR3 is 8 amino acids long. The CDR3 spells CSVERAFF. The CDR3 region has the DNA TGCAGCGTTGAGCGTGCTTTCTTT.

CDR3 sequence: CASSFGTASNQPQHF. Written as DNA, the CDR3 is TGTGCCAGCAGTTTCGGGACAGCTAGCAATCAGCCCCAGCATTTT. The rearrangement uses TRBV7-9 and TRBJ1-5; the match to TRBD1 covers 7 bases. CDR1 and CDR2 from the germline V gene are SEHNR and FQNEAQ (reference sequence). V lost 6 bases and J lost 0; bases outside the gene matches: 5. This CDR3 is 15 amino acids long.

The chain employs TRBV19 and TRBJ2-6, with D perhaps TRBD2 (5 bases). The CDR3 has 15 residues. Germline-derived CDR1 and CDR2 are LNHDA and SQIVND (reference sequence). Between the trimmed V and J ends, which lost 2 bases and 4 bases, there was a span of 9 bases. CDR3 loop: CASSILGSGANVLTF. The DNA for the CDR3 is TGTGCCAGTAGTATATTAGGGAGCGGGGCCAACGTCCTGACTTTC.

The chain has TRBV12-3 or TRBV12-4 and TRBJ2-1; D perhaps matches TRBD1 (5 bases). Trimming took off 0 bases at V and 12 bases at J, with 12 bases between the two ends. The CDR3 is 13 amino acids. CDR3 in DNA: TGTGCCAGCAGTTTAGCGCTCGTTAGGGGGCAGTTCTTC. It codes for CASSLALVRGQFF.

This rearrangement joins TRBV19 to TRBJ1-5, with TRBD1 identical over 7 bases. The CDR3 totals 14 residues. Germline V lookup: CDR1 LNHDA, CDR2 SQIVND (reference sequence). J was trimmed by 1 base and V by 6 bases; bases with no gene match: 3. The CDR3 here is CASRKGQSNQPQHF. CDR3 DNA: TGTGCCAGTAGGAAGGGACAGAGCAATCAGCCCCAGCATTTT.

The sample holds one count of this clone. The CDR3 bases are TGTGCCAGCAGTGAAGCGCTAGGTCAGGGTGGTAATGAAAAACTGTTTTTT. Translating gives CASSEALGQGGNEKLFF. V usage is TRBV6-1 and J usage is TRBJ1-4; weak D call: TRBD1 (5 bases). Trimming removed 0 bases from V and 4 bases from J, with 15 bases in between. The CDR3 length is 17 residues. In germline, CDR1 is MNHNS, CDR2 SASEGT.

This rearrangement joins TRBV29-1 to TRBJ1-2, with D possibly TRBD1 on 5 matching bases. Trimming took off 6 bases at V and 0 bases at J, with 8 bases between the two ends. Looked up from germline, CDR1 is SQVTM and CDR2 is ANQGSEA. The CDR3 covers 12 residues. CDR3 sequence reads: CSVQGPNYGYTF. Here the CDR3 DNA reads TGCAGCGTCCAGGGTCCTAACTATGGCTACACCTTC.

The genes are TRBV5-1 and TRBJ2-7; D gene ambiguous. CDR1 is SGHRS, CDR2 YFSETQ, per germline. The CDR3 is 16 residues long. The germline V and J ends were trimmed by 2 bases and 1 base, with 16 bases remaining between them. The CDR3 is CASSFSRNSQSYEQYF. The CDR3 DNA reads TGCGCCAGCAGCTTCTCACGGAACAGCCAGTCCTACGAGCAGTACTTC.

V gene TRBV7-2 combines with J gene TRBJ2-7; D is perhaps TRBD2 (5 bases). This CDR3 contains 14 residues. Germline assignment: CDR1 SGHTA and CDR2 FQGNSA. Trimming removed 8 bases at V and 2 bases at J, with 16 bases between. The CDR3: CASGRWERPYEQYF. CDR3 sequence (DNA): TGTGCCAGCGGTCGATGGGAGAGGCCCTACGAGCAGTACTTC.

The V gene is TRBV10-3, the J gene TRBJ1-1; a weak D match, TRBD1 (5 bases). The CDR3 length is 15 residues. The V gene's germline CDR1 is ENHRY and CDR2 SYGVKD. Trimming left V 2 bases short and J 4 bases short, with 14 bases between. The DNA for the CDR3 is TGTGCCATCAGTGAGAAGGCCGGGACTTCCACTGAAGCTTTCTTT. It encodes CAISEKAGTSTEAFF.

The CDR3 DNA sequence: TGTGCCAGCAGCCCAGGGACAGAAGATCAGCCCCAGCATTTT. The encoded protein is CASSPGTEDQPQHF. The chain has TRBV7-8 and TRBJ1-5, with TRBD1 matching over 7 bases. The CDR3 totals 14 residues. The V segment lost 5 bases and the J segment 5 bases; nucleotides outside the gene matches: 6. Germline V lookup: CDR1 SGHVS, CDR2 FQNEAQ.

V usage is TRBV27 and J usage is TRBJ2-1; a weak D match, TRBD2 (7 bases). The germline V gene encodes CDR1 MNHEY and CDR2 SMNVEV (reference sequence). Trimming removed 0 bases from V and 6 bases from J, with 12 bases in between. The CDR3 totals 15 residues. CDR3 loop: CASSLSGGAFNEQFF. The CDR3 bases are TGTGCCAGCAGTTTATCAGGGGGGGCCTTCAATGAGCAGTTCTTC.

This chain uses TRBV7-8 with TRBJ2-7; possible D gene TRBD2, 6 bases. CDR3 size: 13 residues. Germline assignment: CDR1 SGHVS and CDR2 FQNEAQ. Trimming shortened V by 5 bases and J by 2 bases, and 10 bases separated the two germline ends. The CDR3 DNA sequence: TGTGCCAGCAGCGCGGGACGTACCTACGAGCAGTACTTC. It translates to CASSAGRTYEQYF.

The chain links TRBV13 to TRBJ1-1, with D unclear. CDR1 and CDR2 from the germline V gene are PRHDT and FYEKMQ (reference sequence). The V end was cut by 4 bases, the J end by 0 bases, with 21 bases between. CDR3 length equals 18 residues. The chain's CDR3 is CASSSAAGALQLNTEAFF. The CDR3 nucleotides read TGTGCCAGCAGCTCTGCGGCGGGCGCCCTTCAGTTGAACACTGAAGCTTTCTTT.

The V call is TRBV25-1, the J call TRBJ1-4; the match to TRBD1 covers 7 bases. CDR3 length: 14 amino acids. Germline assignment: CDR1 MGHDK and CDR2 SYGVNS. V lost 4 bases and J lost 5; bases outside the gene matches: 4. The DNA for the CDR3 is TGTGCCAGCAGTGTCGGACAGGCCAATGAAAAACTGTTTTTT. Encoded protein: CASSVGQANEKLFF.